This TCR beta chain was sequenced during a study of T-cell reconstitution after alpha-beta-depleted transplantation in children. The germline V and J ends were trimmed by 0 bases and 1 base, with 15 bases remaining between them. This CDR3 region has 17 residues. Per germline, CDR1 SEHNR and CDR2 FQNEAQ (reference sequence). Note on this clonotype: Its antigen is undetermined.

General study points: At around two months after transplant, the alpha-beta T cells were reportedly derived from several hundred expanded clones that came from non-depleted graft cells. Among T cells one year after transplant, newly produced cells accounted for most counts and diversity.

Molecular barcoding with unique molecular identifiers was used for the TCRbeta library. TCRdb called the PCR reads again in MiXCR, with one record for every CDR3 protein. This table holds hundreds of thousands of distinct CDR3 sequences, 13% found once. The input for sequencing was PBMCs, mostly from graft donor cells, taken 360 days after TCRalphabeta/CD19-depleted stem cell transplant. The V and J genes are TRBV7-9 and TRBJ2-5, with D hard to call. This TCR came from a male patient younger than 18 who had a stem cell transplant for acute myeloid leukemia, so the T cells may come from the graft donor. DNA for the CDR3: TGTGCCAGCAGCTTAGCTTTCCCGAGTGGCGGCCAAGAGACCCAGTACTTC. It is translated as CASSLAFPSGGQETQYF.